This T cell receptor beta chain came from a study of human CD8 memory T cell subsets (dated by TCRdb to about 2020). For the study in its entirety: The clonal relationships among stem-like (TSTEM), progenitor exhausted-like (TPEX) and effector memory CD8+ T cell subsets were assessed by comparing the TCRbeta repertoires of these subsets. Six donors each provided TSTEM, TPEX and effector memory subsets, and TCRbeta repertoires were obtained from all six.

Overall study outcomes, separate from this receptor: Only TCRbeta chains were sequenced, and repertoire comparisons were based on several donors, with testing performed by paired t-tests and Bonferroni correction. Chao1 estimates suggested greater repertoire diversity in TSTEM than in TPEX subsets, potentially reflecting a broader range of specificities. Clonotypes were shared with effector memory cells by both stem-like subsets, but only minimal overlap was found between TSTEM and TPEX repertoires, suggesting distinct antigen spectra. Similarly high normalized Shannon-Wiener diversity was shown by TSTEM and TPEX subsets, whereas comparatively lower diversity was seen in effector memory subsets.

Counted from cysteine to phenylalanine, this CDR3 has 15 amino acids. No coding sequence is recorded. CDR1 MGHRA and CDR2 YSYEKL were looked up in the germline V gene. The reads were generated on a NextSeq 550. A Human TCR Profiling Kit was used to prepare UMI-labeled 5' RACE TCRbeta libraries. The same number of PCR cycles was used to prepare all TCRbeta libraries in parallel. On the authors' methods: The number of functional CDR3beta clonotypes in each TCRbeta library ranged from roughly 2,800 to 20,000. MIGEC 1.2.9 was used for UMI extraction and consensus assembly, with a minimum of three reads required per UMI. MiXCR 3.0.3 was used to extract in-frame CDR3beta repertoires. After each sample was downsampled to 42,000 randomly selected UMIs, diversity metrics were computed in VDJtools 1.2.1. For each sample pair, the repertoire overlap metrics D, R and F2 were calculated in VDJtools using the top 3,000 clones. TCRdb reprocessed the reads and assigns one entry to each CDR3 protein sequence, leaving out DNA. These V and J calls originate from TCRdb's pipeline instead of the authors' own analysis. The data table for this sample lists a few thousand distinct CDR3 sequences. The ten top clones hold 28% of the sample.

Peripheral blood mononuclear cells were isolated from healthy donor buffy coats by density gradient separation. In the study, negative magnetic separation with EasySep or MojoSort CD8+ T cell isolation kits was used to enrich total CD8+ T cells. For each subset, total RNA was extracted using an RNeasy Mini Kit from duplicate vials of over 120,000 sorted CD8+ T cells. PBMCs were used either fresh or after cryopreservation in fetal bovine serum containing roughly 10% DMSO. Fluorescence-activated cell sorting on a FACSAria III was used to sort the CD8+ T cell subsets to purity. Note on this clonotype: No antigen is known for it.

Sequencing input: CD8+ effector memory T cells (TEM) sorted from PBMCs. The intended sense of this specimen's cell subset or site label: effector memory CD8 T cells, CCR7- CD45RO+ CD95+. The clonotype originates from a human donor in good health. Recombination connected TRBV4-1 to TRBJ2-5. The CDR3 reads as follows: CASSQVSGIQKTQYF.